Below, 28 T cell receptor beta chains from the same sample are listed, as sequenced in a study of blood T cell repertoires in COVID-19. Profiled with immunoSEQ multiplex PCR; TCRdb holds only in-frame clones, not every one. There are about 200,000 clones in the sample; around 85% occur only once, and 3.5% to 4.5% lies in the top ten. Sequencing was performed on PBMCs or T cells enriched from blood (not recorded which). The receptors come from a woman aged 40 to 55 with acute COVID-19.

This clone came up once. The CDR3 region is CASSPFAGEGNQPQHF. CDR3 coding DNA: TGTGCCAGCAGCCCTTTTGCGGGCGAGGGTAATCAGCCCCAGCATTTT. The rearrangement joins TRBV3-1 (or the pseudogene TRBV3-2) to TRBJ1-5; D is unresolved. Germline V lookup: CDR1 LGHDT, CDR2 YNNKEL (reference sequence). There are 16 residues in the CDR3. Trimming shortened V by 4 bases and J by 4 bases, and 17 bases separated the two germline ends.

Only one count was recorded for this clone. V is TRBV19 and J is TRBJ1-1, with 7 bases matching TRBD1. Germline V gives CDR1 LNHDA, CDR2 SQIVND (reference sequence). V lost 7 bases to trimming and J lost 0 bases; unmatched junction nucleotides: 14. This CDR3 has 17 amino acids. DNA for the CDR3: TGTGCCAGTAAGTCACTCGGGGACAGCAGAATGAACACTGAAGCTTTCTTT. It translates to CASKSLGDSRMNTEAFF. Together with reference TRBV19 and TRBJ1-1, the CDR3 gives the full variable domain: DGGITQSPKYLFRKEGQNVTLSCEQNLNHDAMYWYRQDPGQGLRLIYYSQIVNDFQKGDIAEGYSVSREKKESFPLTVTSAQKNPTAFYLCASKSLGDSRMNTEAFFGQGTRLTVV.

The rearrangement links TRBV9 to TRBJ2-3; perhaps TRBD2 as D (6 bases). The ends were cut back, 4 bases at V and 2 bases at J, with 20 bases in the middle. The CDR3 sequence is 17 residues long. Per the germline V gene, CDR1 is SGDLS and CDR2 is YYNGEE. The CDR3 DNA reads as TGTGCCAGCAGCAACTCCGGGACTTTTACCTTCACAGATACGCAGTATTTT. This sequence encodes CASSNSGTFTFTDTQYF.

This clone was recorded once. The chain couples TRBV28 to TRBJ2-1; 12 bases fit TRBD2. The ends lost 6 bases at V and 6 bases at J; junction bases unmatched: 9. Germline lookup yields CDR1 MDHEN and CDR2 SYDVKM. The CDR3 runs to 16 residues. The CDR3 sequence: CASSLTSGSRSNEQFF. CDR3 bases: TGTGCCAGCAGCCTGACTAGCGGGAGCCGGTCCAATGAGCAGTTCTTC.

This clone was seen a handful of times. This sample also contains other DNA sequences that code for the same CDR3. The rearrangement uses TRBV28 and TRBJ2-7; D is undetermined. The ends were cut back, 2 bases at V and 3 bases at J, with 5 bases in the middle. The CDR3 is 12 amino acids. From germline, CDR1 is MDHEN and CDR2 SYDVKM. The CDR3 loop is CASSLPGYEQYF. In DNA, the CDR3 is TGTGCCAGCAGTTTACCGGGCTACGAGCAGTACTTC.

J is TRBJ2-3 and V is TRBV7-9; 7 nucleotides agree with TRBD1. V dropped 6 bases and J dropped 3; count of bases not matched to a gene: 12. The CDR3 consists of 16 residues. Germline assignment: CDR1 SEHNR and CDR2 FQNEAQ (reference sequence). The CDR3 sequence: CASSRNTGVRTDTQYF. For the CDR3, the DNA is TGTGCCAGCAGTCGGAACACAGGGGTTCGGACAGATACGCAGTATTTT.

The chain employs TRBV28 and TRBJ2-3, with 8 bases lining up with TRBD2. The CDR3 has 17 residues. Germline V CDR1 and CDR2: MDHEN, SYDVKM. The V and J ends lost 6 bases and 1 base, in that order; junction bases with no gene match: 12. The CDR3 sequence is CASSPIGGGMGTDTQYF. The CDR3 region has the DNA TGTGCCAGCAGCCCTATCGGCGGGGGGATGGGCACAGATACGCAGTATTTT.

The V and J genes are TRBV23-1 and TRBJ1-1; 7 bases align to TRBD1. TRBV23-1 has ORF status, its function being uncertain. The CDR3 is 16 residues long. The V gene end was trimmed by 3 bases and the J gene end by 6 bases; junction bases not matched to a gene: 13. CDR3 nucleotide sequence: TGCGCCAGCAGTCAGTCTGACAGGGAAACTCACTCTGAAGCTTTCTTT. Protein sequence: CASSQSDRETHSEAFF.

The rearrangement joins TRBV28 to TRBJ2-1; TRBD2 agrees at 13 bases. The CDR3 spans 15 residues. Germline V CDR1 and CDR2: MDHEN, SYDVKM. Germline trimming cut 8 bases from V and 9 bases from J; bases unmatched to any gene: 10. The CDR3 DNA follows: TGTGCCAGCGGGACTAGCGGGACTAAGTCCGCTGAGCAGTTCTTC. This codes for CASGTSGTKSAEQFF.

The V call is TRBV15, the J call TRBJ2-2, with a weak D call TRBD1 (5 bases). CDR1 is LNHNV and CDR2 is YYDKDF in the germline V gene (reference sequence). The V end lost 0 bases, the J end lost 1 base, and 12 bases lay between the germline ends. The CDR3 has 17 amino acids. Here the CDR3 reads CATSRDQGGWNTGELFF. The CDR3 nucleotides read TGTGCCACCAGCAGAGATCAGGGCGGATGGAACACCGGGGAGCTGTTTTTT.

The chain has TRBV7-2 and TRBJ1-5; 7 nucleotides align to TRBD1. Trimming at V came to 4 bases and at J to 3 bases, leaving 6 bases not matched to a gene. The CDR3 spans 15 residues. Germline-derived CDR1 and CDR2 are SGHTA and FQGNSA. The CDR3 DNA reads TGTGCCAGCAGCTCCTCGACAGGGTTCAATCAGCCCCAGCATTTT. Amino acids: CASSSSTGFNQPQHF.

The chain has TRBV14 and TRBJ2-3; 9 bases match TRBD1. V shed 5 bases, J shed 3 bases, and the junction held 12 bases outside the gene matches. Germline V gene sequence: CDR1 SGHDN, CDR2 FVKESK. The CDR3 length is 17 residues. The CDR3 coding sequence is TGTGCCAGCAGCACCTCGCGGGACAGGGCGGTAACAGATACGCAGTATTTT. Its protein is CASSTSRDRAVTDTQYF.

The chain is built from TRBV19 and TRBJ2-3; a possible D gene is TRBD1 (6 bases). Looked up from germline, CDR1 is LNHDA and CDR2 is SQIVND (reference sequence). This CDR3 region has 14 residues. With 3 bases removed from V and 3 bases from J, the gap between germline ends came to 10 bases. The CDR3 here is CASSILQGTDTQYF. In DNA, the CDR3 is TGTGCCAGTAGTATCCTACAGGGAACAGATACGCAGTATTTT.

The chain has TRBV13 and TRBJ2-2, with a possible D match to TRBD2 (5 bases). Trimming took 4 bases from V and 5 from J, leaving 11 bases between them. In germline, CDR1 is PRHDT, CDR2 FYEKMQ (reference sequence). This CDR3 has 14 amino acids. CDR3 residues: CASSSDSVTGELFF. The CDR3 nucleotides read TGTGCCAGCAGCTCCGATAGCGTAACCGGGGAGCTGTTTTTT.

A remark on this clone: The sample carries other DNA sequences with the same CDR3. This chain links TRBV27 with TRBJ1-1, with a weak D call TRBD1 (5 bases). V lost 4 bases and J lost 1, with 7 bases in between. The CDR3 contains 13 residues. Germline V gene data show CDR1 as MNHEY and CDR2 as SMNVEV (reference sequence). The DNA of the CDR3 is TGTGCCAGCAGTTCCGGGGGGAACACTGAAGCTTTCTTT. It encodes CASSSGGNTEAFF.

This chain connects TRBV6-6 to TRBJ1-5, with D perhaps TRBD1 (6 bases). Germline V lookup: CDR1 MNHNY, CDR2 SVGAGI (reference sequence). Trimming removed 5 bases at V and 5 bases at J, with 10 bases between. The CDR3 sequence is 13 residues long. Here the CDR3 reads CASSGGGYQPQHF. CDR3 sequence (DNA): TGTGCCAGCAGTGGGGGGGGCTATCAGCCCCAGCATTTT.

The gene calls are TRBV7-9 and TRBJ2-1; 11 nucleotides line up with TRBD2. CDR1 is SEHNR, CDR2 FQNEAQ, per germline (reference sequence). V trimming: 5 bases; J trimming: 12 bases; junction bases outside the gene matches: 12. The CDR3 consists of 15 residues. CDR3 residues: CASSLGTSGPSGQFF. The CDR3, as DNA: TGTGCCAGCAGCCTCGGGACTAGCGGTCCCTCGGGGCAGTTCTTC.

The chain is built from TRBV7-9 and TRBJ1-2; D not certain. In germline, CDR1 is SEHNR, CDR2 FQNEAQ (reference sequence). The CDR3 has 14 amino acids. V lost 0 bases and J 8 bases, leaving 13 bases between the germline ends. The CDR3 DNA is TGTGCCAGCAGCTTAGCGCTGACTGAGGGCGGCTACACCTTC. It encodes CASSLALTEGGYTF.

The chain recombines TRBV27 with TRBJ2-7; TRBD1 agrees at 7 bases. The CDR3 has 15 amino acids. The trim removed 5 bases at V and 2 bases at J, leaving 9 bases unmatched. The germline gives CDR1 MNHEY, CDR2 SMNVEV (reference sequence). The CDR3 DNA reads TGTGCCAGCAGTCCAAGGACAGGATCGGCCTACGAGCAGTACTTC. This encodes CASSPRTGSAYEQYF.

This chain links TRBV19 with TRBJ2-2; 12 bases match TRBD2. The V gene end was trimmed by 4 bases and the J gene end by 9 bases; junction bases not matched to a gene: 6. The CDR3 loop spans 15 amino acids. Germline V gives CDR1 LNHDA, CDR2 SQIVND (reference sequence). This CDR3 reads CASSRSSGRARELFF. CDR3 coding DNA: TGTGCCAGTAGTAGATCTAGCGGGAGGGCTCGGGAGCTGTTTTTT.

This sequence joins TRBV9 and TRBJ2-7, with TRBD2 matching over 10 bases. CDR3 length: 14 amino acids. The germline gives CDR1 SGDLS, CDR2 YYNGEE. The V gene end was trimmed by 3 bases and the J gene end by 4 bases; junction bases not matched to a gene: 4. The DNA of the CDR3 is TGTGCCAGCAGCGCCTGGACTAGCGGATACGAGCAGTACTTC. The encoded protein is CASSAWTSGYEQYF.

V usage is TRBV19 and J usage is TRBJ1-1, with TRBD1 matching over 8 bases. The CDR3 loop spans 15 amino acids. V lost 3 bases, J lost 9 bases, and 12 bases stayed unmatched. CDR1 and CDR2 from the germline V gene are LNHDA and SQIVND (reference sequence). The CDR3 DNA reads TGTGCCAGTAGTATTCCGGACAGGGCCAGGGGAAAAGCTTTCTTT. Its translation is CASSIPDRARGKAFF.

The chain is built from TRBV5-8 and TRBJ2-1; tentatively, D is TRBD1 (6 bases). CDR1 is SGHTS and CDR2 is YDEGEE in the germline V gene. The V end was cut by 0 bases, the J end by 3 bases, with 25 bases between. This CDR3 comprises 20 residues. DNA of the CDR3: TGTGCCAGCAGCTTGGAGGTTCAAGGGGACCCTAGGGGACACTACAATGAGCAGTTCTTC. It encodes CASSLEVQGDPRGHYNEQFF.

This clone has just one count. This chain uses TRBV19 with TRBJ1-2; no clear D. The germline V gene encodes CDR1 LNHDA and CDR2 SQIVND (reference sequence). Trimming removed 6 bases from V and 6 bases from J, with 20 bases in between. This CDR3 spans 15 amino acids. CDR3 DNA: TGTGCCAGTAGATCTTTCACACACCCCCTTAATGGCTACACCTTC. It yields the protein CASRSFTHPLNGYTF.

The chain has TRBV6-5 and TRBJ1-1; D is perhaps TRBD1 (5 bases). The CDR3 spans 13 residues. Germline assignment: CDR1 MNHEY and CDR2 SVGAGI. The V and J ends lost 8 bases and 4 bases respectively, with 14 bases between them. This CDR3 reads CASGRLRGTEAFF. The DNA for the CDR3 is TGTGCCAGCGGCCGCCTTAGGGGCACTGAAGCTTTCTTT.

This clone has a handful of counts. J is TRBJ2-1 and V is TRBV5-4; D possibly corresponds to TRBD2 (5 bases). CDR3 length: 12 residues. The V end was cut by 0 bases, the J end by 10 bases, with 8 bases between. Germline CDR1 SGHNT, CDR2 YYREEE (reference sequence). Written as DNA, the CDR3 is TGTGCCAGCAGCTTGGGGAGCGGAGAGCAGTTCTTC. It yields the protein CASSLGSGEQFF.

The chain couples TRBV4-1 to TRBJ2-3; no clear D gene. From germline, CDR1 is MGHRA and CDR2 YSYEKL. This CDR3 has 15 residues. The germline V and J ends were trimmed by 0 bases and 8 bases, with 15 bases remaining between them. CDR3: CASSQEEESRFTQYF. The CDR3 bases are TGCGCCAGCAGCCAAGAAGAAGAGTCGCGTTTTACGCAGTATTTT.

The chain joins TRBV11-2 to TRBJ2-5; 8 bases align to TRBD2. The V and J ends lost 4 bases and 7 bases, in that order; junction bases with no gene match: 5. CDR1 is SGHAT and CDR2 is FQNNGV in the germline V gene. The CDR3 contains 13 residues. CDR3 sequence (DNA): TGTGCCAGCAGCTCTCCTAGCGGGTGGACCCAGTACTTC. This codes for CASSSPSGWTQYF.